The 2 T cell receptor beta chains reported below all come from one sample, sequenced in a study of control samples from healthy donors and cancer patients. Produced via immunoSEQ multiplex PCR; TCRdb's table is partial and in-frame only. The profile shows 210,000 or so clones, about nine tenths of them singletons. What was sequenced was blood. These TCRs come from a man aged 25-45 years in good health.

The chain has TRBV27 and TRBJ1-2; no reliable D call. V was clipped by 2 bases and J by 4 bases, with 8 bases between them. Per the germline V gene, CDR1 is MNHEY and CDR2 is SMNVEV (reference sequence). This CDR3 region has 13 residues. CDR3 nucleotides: TGTGCCAGCAGTTTAACAGTCAGCTATGGCTACACCTTC. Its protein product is CASSLTVSYGYTF.

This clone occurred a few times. CDR3 coding DNA: TGTGCCACCATCCCGCGGAGGGGCGCCACTGAAGCTTTCTTT. Protein: CATIPRRGATEAFF. The rearrangement links TRBV19 to TRBJ1-1; D perhaps matches TRBD1 (5 bases). Germline values: CDR1 LNHDA, CDR2 SQIVND (reference sequence). The V and J ends lost 10 bases and 4 bases respectively, with 19 bases between them. The CDR3 length is 14 residues.